What follows is one T cell receptor beta chain and its context. Across 20 to 25 US areas, participants ranged in age from roughly 18 to 89 years. Donors were grouped by their self-reported clinical history. Resolution of symptoms, clearance, or two negative PCRs was present in recovered Cohort 3 donors. The CDR3 contains 12 residues. The V end was cut by 5 bases, the J end by 3 bases, with 6 bases between. Germline CDR1 is SGHTA and CDR2 is FQGNSA. Generated by immunoSEQ multiplex PCR, the TCRdb table keeps only in-frame clones and is missing some. Found here are some 350,000 clones, about 90% of them singletons; the top ten hold just under 3%. The data were taken from a study of blood T cell repertoires in COVID-19.

This sequence originates from a woman aged 25-40 years who had recovered from COVID-19. This chain uses TRBV7-2 with TRBJ2-3, with unresolved D. The sequencing sample was made of PBMCs or T cells enriched from blood (not recorded which). The CDR3 loop is CASSQVTDTQYF. Here the CDR3 DNA reads TGTGCCAGCAGCCAGGTTACAGATACGCAGTATTTT.